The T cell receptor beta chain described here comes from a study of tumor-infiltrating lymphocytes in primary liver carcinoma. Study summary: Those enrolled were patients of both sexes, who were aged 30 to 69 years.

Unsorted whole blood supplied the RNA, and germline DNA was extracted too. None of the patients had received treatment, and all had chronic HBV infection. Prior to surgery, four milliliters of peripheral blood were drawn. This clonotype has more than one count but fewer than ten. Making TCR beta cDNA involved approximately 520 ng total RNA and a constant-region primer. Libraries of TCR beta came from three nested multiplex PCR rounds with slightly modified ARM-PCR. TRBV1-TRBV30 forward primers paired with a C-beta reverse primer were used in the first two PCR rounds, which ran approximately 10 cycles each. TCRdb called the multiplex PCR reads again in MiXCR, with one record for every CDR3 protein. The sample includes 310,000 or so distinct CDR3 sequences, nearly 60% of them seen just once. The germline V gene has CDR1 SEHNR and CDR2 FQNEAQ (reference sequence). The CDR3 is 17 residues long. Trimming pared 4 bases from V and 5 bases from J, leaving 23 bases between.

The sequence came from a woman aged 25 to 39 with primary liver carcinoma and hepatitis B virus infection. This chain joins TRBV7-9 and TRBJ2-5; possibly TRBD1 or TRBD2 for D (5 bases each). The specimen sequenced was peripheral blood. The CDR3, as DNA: TGTGCCAGCAGCTATGCCCTCCGGGGCGGAAGATCGGAGACCCAGTACTTC. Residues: CASSYALRGGRSETQYF.